Sequencing of this T cell receptor (beta chain) was carried out in a study of early T cells in non-severe SARS-CoV-2 infection. Findings of the study overall: VDJdb-based matching was biased toward anti-spike CD8 responses and missed private and CD4 specificities.

Trimming stripped 5 bases from V and 3 bases from J, with 18 bases between. This CDR3 comprises 16 residues. TCRdb used MiXCR to reprocess the 5' RACE reads, holding one entry per CDR3 protein. Of 53,000 or so distinct CDR3 sequences listed, approximately 9.4% are singletons. This clonotype came up many times. Antigen unknown. The V and J genes are TRBV12-3 or TRBV12-4 and TRBJ2-3; D tentatively fits TRBD1 or TRBD2 (5 bases each). The receptor was isolated from an adult who was a healthcare worker with PCR-confirmed SARS-CoV-2 infection or an uninfected control (not recorded which). The sequenced sample consisted of whole blood. CDR3 loop: CASSRAGAVVTDTQYF. CDR3 DNA: TGTGCCAGCAGTCGGGCCGGGGCGGTGGTTACAGATACGCAGTATTTT.